Shown below are 27 T cell receptor beta chains from a single sample sequenced in a study of coeliac disease. TCRdb keeps only in-frame clones here, not all; method: immunoSEQ multiplex PCR. The data show fewer than 10,000 clones, over 60% seen once. The source material was lamina propria lymphocytes from the gut. Source of these receptors: a woman aged 55-69 years with celiac disease.

The J gene is TRBJ2-1, the V gene TRBV6-1, with 10 positions matching TRBD2. The CDR3 contains 13 residues. Germline CDR1 is MNHNS and CDR2 is SASEGT. V gave up 3 bases and J gave up 16 bases; unmatched junction bases: 9. The CDR3 here is CASSESPGLAKFF. In DNA, the CDR3 is TGTGCCAGCAGTGAGTCTCCGGGACTAGCGAAATTCTTC.

There are a few counts of this clone. The chain recombines TRBV7-8 with TRBJ2-5; weak D call: TRBD2 (7 bases). Looked up from germline, CDR1 is SGHVS and CDR2 is FQNEAQ. This CDR3 has 16 amino acids. V lost 1 base, J lost 3 bases, and 15 bases lay in between. This chain's CDR3 is CASSLGTGGLKETQYF. In DNA, the CDR3 is TGTGCCAGCAGCTTAGGTACGGGGGGCCTCAAAGAGACCCAGTACTTC.

The count of this clone is one. The chain couples TRBV7-3 to TRBJ1-6; D unresolved. The CDR3 is 13 residues long. In germline, CDR1 is SGHTA, CDR2 FQGTGA. Trimming stripped 5 bases from V and 6 bases from J, with 8 bases between. The CDR3 region is CASSPQANSPLHF. The DNA for the CDR3 is TGTGCCAGCAGCCCCCAGGCTAATTCACCCCTCCACTTT.

This clone was seen a handful of times. The CDR3 sequence: CAIRQGNYGYTF. For the CDR3, the DNA is TGTGCCATCCGACAGGGGAACTATGGCTACACCTTC. The rearrangement links TRBV10-3 to TRBJ1-2, with 8 positions matching TRBD1. With 8 bases clipped from V and 2 bases from J, the junction kept 1 base outside the gene matches. The CDR3 is made up of 12 amino acids. Germline V gene data show CDR1 as ENHRY and CDR2 as SYGVKD.

The J gene is TRBJ1-4, the V gene TRBV5-1; 8 nucleotides match TRBD1. Germline loops: CDR1 SGHRS, CDR2 YFSETQ. V shed 2 bases and J 8 bases; nucleotides not matched to a gene: 5. This CDR3 has 14 amino acids. The CDR3 sequence: CASSLGQGGEKLFF. CDR3 DNA sequence: TGCGCCAGCAGCTTAGGACAGGGAGGGGAAAAACTGTTTTTT.

The rearrangement links TRBV11-2 to TRBJ2-5; TRBD2 agrees at 13 bases. The germline CDR1 and CDR2 sequences are SGHAT and FQNNGV. Trimming at V came to 1 base and at J to 5 bases, leaving 7 bases not matched to a gene. CDR3 length equals 17 residues. CDR3 nucleotide sequence: TGTGCCAGCAGCTTAGGGACTAGCGGGGGCCTCGGGGAGACCCAGTACTTC. Amino acid sequence: CASSLGTSGGLGETQYF.

The rearrangement uses TRBV19 and TRBJ2-7; possible D gene TRBD2, 6 bases. Trimming cost V 4 bases and J 5 bases, with 12 bases left between them. Per germline, CDR1 LNHDA and CDR2 SQIVND (reference sequence). The CDR3 totals 13 residues. Here the CDR3 DNA reads TGTGCCAGTAGTACCCGTAGCGGAGACGAGCAGTACTTC. It encodes CASSTRSGDEQYF.

The chain carries TRBV28 and TRBJ1-5; 7 bases match TRBD1. The CDR3 has 14 residues. J gave up 6 bases and V 6 bases, and 8 bases lay outside the gene matches. The germline gives CDR1 MDHEN, CDR2 SYDVKM. The CDR3 here is CASRVQGKGQPQHF. CDR3 in DNA: TGTGCCAGCAGGGTACAGGGGAAGGGTCAGCCCCAGCATTTT.

The genes are TRBV2 and TRBJ2-7; TRBD1 agrees at 7 bases. Germline V gene lookup returns CDR1 SNHLY and CDR2 FYNNEI. J was trimmed by 3 bases and V by 8 bases; bases with no gene match: 7. CDR3 length: 13 amino acids. The CDR3 region has the DNA TGTGCCAGCTCATTTCCAGGGGGCTACGAGCAGTACTTC. Its translation: CASSFPGGYEQYF.

V usage is TRBV7-3 and J usage is TRBJ2-7; no firm D call. Germline CDR1 and CDR2: SGHTA and FQGTGA. This CDR3 region has 10 residues. V was trimmed by 7 bases and J by 3 bases, leaving 4 bases between them. In DNA form, the CDR3 reads TGTGCCAGCACCCTCTACGAGCAGTACTTC. Translated, it gives CASTLYEQYF.

The chain has TRBV11-1 and TRBJ2-7, with a tentative D call TRBD1 (6 bases). This CDR3 region has 13 residues. Trimming stripped 4 bases from V and 3 bases from J, with 10 bases between. CDR1 and CDR2 (germline): SGHAT, FQDESV (reference sequence). The CDR3: CASSWRQDYEQYF. For the CDR3, the DNA is TGTGCCAGCAGCTGGAGACAGGACTACGAGCAGTACTTC.

V usage is TRBV28 and J usage is TRBJ1-5, with D maybe TRBD1 (5 bases). The germline V gene encodes CDR1 MDHEN and CDR2 SYDVKM. With 5 bases removed from V and 8 bases from J, the gap between germline ends came to 16 bases. This CDR3 has 14 residues. The CDR3 coding sequence is TGTGCCAGCAGTCCCGGGGGAATCGTCAAGCCCCAGCATTTT. As protein: CASSPGGIVKPQHF.

The CDR3 bases are TGTGCCAGCAGCCAAGATCATGGGGGAGGGGAGACCCAGTACTTC. Its protein product is CASSQDHGGGETQYF. The rearrangement joins TRBV4-2 to TRBJ2-5; 7 positions match TRBD2. Losses at the gene ends were 0 bases for V and 5 bases for J; bases not matched to a gene: 6. Germline assignment: CDR1 LGHNA and CDR2 YNFKEQ. CDR3 length: 15 residues.

The V call is TRBV7-3, the J call TRBJ2-2, with D maybe TRBD2 (6 bases). The germline CDR1 and CDR2 sequences are SGHTA and FQGTGA. The CDR3 totals 17 residues. The V end lost 1 base, the J end lost 5 bases, and 17 bases lay between the germline ends. CDR3 region: CASSLKSVGGGTGELFF. CDR3 DNA sequence: TGTGCCAGCAGCTTAAAGTCGGTTGGAGGAGGGACCGGGGAGCTGTTTTTT.

This chain's CDR3 is CASSRRTGLTEAFF. In nucleotides, the CDR3 is TGCGCCAGCAGCCGGAGGACAGGGCTTACTGAAGCTTTCTTT. The chain carries TRBV5-1 and TRBJ1-1, with 8 bases aligning to TRBD1. The CDR3 spans 14 residues. V lost 4 bases and J lost 5; bases outside the gene matches: 7. Germline V lookup: CDR1 SGHRS, CDR2 YFSETQ.

The rearrangement joins TRBV15 to TRBJ2-3; 7 nucleotides match TRBD2. CDR3 size: 15 residues. Per the germline V gene, CDR1 is LNHNV and CDR2 is YYDKDF (reference sequence). Trimming at V came to 3 bases and at J to 3 bases, leaving 6 bases not matched to a gene. The DNA for the CDR3 is TGTGCCACCAGCAGGTGGGCTAGCGGTACAGATACGCAGTATTTT. Translating it yields CATSRWASGTDTQYF. The full variable domain, in which reference TRBV15 and TRBJ2-3 provide the parts outside the CDR3, is DAMVIQNPRYQVTQFGKPVTLSCSQTLNHNVMYWYQQKSSQAPKLLFHYYDKDFNNEADTPDNFQSRRPNTSFCFLDIRSPGLGDTAMYLCATSRWASGTDTQYFGPGTRLTVL.

The chain couples TRBV11-2 to TRBJ1-2; D uncertain. Germline V gene lookup returns CDR1 SGHAT and CDR2 FQNNGV. CDR3 length: 12 residues. The V gene lost 5 bases and the J gene lost 8 bases, with 12 bases spanning the gap. CDR3 sequence reads: CASSQVWSGYTF. CDR3 bases: TGTGCCAGCAGCCAAGTTTGGAGCGGCTACACCTTC. Complete variable domain (other parts from reference TRBV11-2 and TRBJ1-2): EAGVAQSPRYKIIEKRQSVAFWCNPISGHATLYWYQQILGQGPKLLIQFQNNGVVDDSQLPKDRFSAERLKGVDSTLKIQPAKLEDSAVYLCASSQVWSGYTFGSGTRLTVV.

This chain links TRBV7-9 with TRBJ2-4, with 9 bases that match TRBD2. The CDR3 consists of 17 residues. CDR1 and CDR2 (germline): SEHNR, FQNEAQ (reference sequence). V was pared by 2 bases and J by 0 bases, with 5 bases of the junction left unmatched. CDR3 in DNA: TGTGCCAGCAGCTTAATCGCGGGGGGGATAGCCAAAAACATTCAGTACTTC. This gives the protein CASSLIAGGIAKNIQYF.

The V gene is TRBV5-1, the J gene TRBJ1-1; D remains ambiguous. V lost 2 bases and J 2 bases, leaving 10 bases between the germline ends. CDR3 size: 14 residues. Germline-derived CDR1 and CDR2 are SGHRS and YFSETQ. The CDR3 reads CASSFTSQNTEAFF. CDR3 sequence (DNA): TGCGCCAGCAGCTTTACATCCCAAAACACTGAAGCTTTCTTT. Full variable domain (outside the CDR3, taken from reference TRBV5-1 and TRBJ1-1): KAGVTQTPRYLIKTRGQQVTLSCSPISGHRSVSWYQQTPGQGLQFLFEYFSETQRNKGNFPGRFSGRQFSNSRSEMNVSTLELGDSALYLCASSFTSQNTEAFFGQGTRLTVV.

This chain uses TRBV7-9 with TRBJ1-2, with 10 bases matching TRBD1. This CDR3 is built from 14 residues. Germline V lookup: CDR1 SEHNR, CDR2 FQNEAQ (reference sequence). V shed 5 bases, J shed 10 bases, and the junction held 10 bases outside the gene matches. The CDR3 sequence is CASSPSGQGDDYTF. The CDR3 DNA follows: TGTGCCAGCAGCCCCAGTGGACAGGGGGATGACTACACCTTC.

CDR3 in amino acids: CASSPHFRGAIQPQHF. The DNA for the CDR3 is TGTGCCAGCAGTCCCCACTTCAGGGGAGCAATTCAGCCCCAGCATTTT. V usage is TRBV28 and J usage is TRBJ1-5, with D possibly matching TRBD1 (6 bases). CDR3 length: 16 residues. Germline CDR1 and CDR2: MDHEN and SYDVKM. Trimming removed 5 bases from V and 6 bases from J, with 20 bases in between.

This clone was detected only once. The CDR3 DNA is TGTGCCAGCAGCGCTCAACTAGCGGGTGACAATGAGCAGTTCTTC. The encoded protein is CASSAQLAGDNEQFF. The V and J genes are TRBV9 and TRBJ2-1; TRBD2 matches 9 bases. Germline values: CDR1 SGDLS, CDR2 YYNGEE. The CDR3 totals 15 residues. After removal of 3 bases from V and 5 bases from J, the junction contained 6 bases not matched to a gene.

This clone was detected only a few times. V usage is TRBV6-5 and J usage is TRBJ2-7; 9 bases map to TRBD1. The V gene's germline CDR1 is MNHEY and CDR2 SVGAGI. Germline trimming cut 6 bases from V and 6 bases from J; bases unmatched to any gene: 6. The CDR3 has 13 residues. The CDR3 reads CASRQGAVGEQYF. The CDR3 DNA follows: TGTGCCAGCAGACAGGGGGCAGTGGGCGAGCAGTACTTC.

In this sample, this clone turned up a few times. The chain joins TRBV5-1 to TRBJ2-3, with D uncertain. From germline, CDR1 is SGHRS and CDR2 YFSETQ. V was clipped by 3 bases and J by 2 bases, with 7 bases between them. The CDR3 consists of 13 residues. CDR3 nucleotide sequence: TGCGCCAGCAGCTCATCCCCCACAGATACGCAGTATTTT. The encoded protein is CASSSSPTDTQYF.

This chain joins TRBV27 and TRBJ1-5, with 7 positions matching TRBD1. V lost 6 bases and J lost 7; bases outside the gene matches: 6. Per germline, CDR1 MNHEY and CDR2 SMNVEV (reference sequence). This CDR3 spans 13 amino acids. CDR3: CASSLHRGQPQHF. For the CDR3, the DNA is TGTGCCAGCAGCCTACACAGGGGCCAGCCCCAGCATTTT.

The rearrangement uses TRBV7-6 and TRBJ1-2, with 9 bases identical to TRBD1. Germline V gene lookup returns CDR1 SGHVS and CDR2 FNYEAQ. V shed 2 bases, J shed 7 bases, and the junction held 5 bases outside the gene matches. The CDR3 loop spans 14 amino acids. The chain's CDR3 is CASSLSGQGGGYTF. As DNA, the CDR3 is TGTGCCAGCAGCTTATCGGGACAGGGTGGTGGCTACACCTTC.

The chain uses TRBV28 and TRBJ1-5; the D gene is possibly TRBD1 (6 bases). Germline lookup yields CDR1 MDHEN and CDR2 SYDVKM. The CDR3 covers 15 residues. V was pared by 5 bases and J by 0 bases, with 11 bases between. CDR3 DNA: TGTGCCAGCAGTGGACAGCCCCATAGCAATCAGCCCCAGCATTTT. It encodes CASSGQPHSNQPQHF.